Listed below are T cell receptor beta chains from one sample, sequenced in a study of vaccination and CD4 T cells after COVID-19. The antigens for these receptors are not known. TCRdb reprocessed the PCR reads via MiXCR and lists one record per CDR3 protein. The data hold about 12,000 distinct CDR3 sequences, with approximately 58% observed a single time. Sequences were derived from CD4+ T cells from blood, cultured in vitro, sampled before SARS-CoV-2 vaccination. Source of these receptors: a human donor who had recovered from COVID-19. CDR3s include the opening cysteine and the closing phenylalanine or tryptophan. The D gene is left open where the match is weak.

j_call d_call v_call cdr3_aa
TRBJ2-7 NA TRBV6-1 CASREIFVGVAYEQYF
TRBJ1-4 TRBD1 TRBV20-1 CSASADRGEKLFF
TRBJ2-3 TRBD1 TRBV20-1 CSARDSPGGKDTQYF
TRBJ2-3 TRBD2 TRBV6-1 CASRSVAGRTDTQYF
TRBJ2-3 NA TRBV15 CATSRSASRGSTDTQYF
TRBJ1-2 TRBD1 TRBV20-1 CSATDRGYGYTF
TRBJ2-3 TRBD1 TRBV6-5 CASSYSKGRTGVTDTQYF
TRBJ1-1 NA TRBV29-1 CSDYRGREAFF
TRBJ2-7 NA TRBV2 CASSEILEQYF
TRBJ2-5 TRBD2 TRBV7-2 CASTPRLAGGSEETQYF
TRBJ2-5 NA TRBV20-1 CSARVGPTQYF
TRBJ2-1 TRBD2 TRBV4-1 CASSLTSSGRIEQFF
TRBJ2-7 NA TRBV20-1 CSARYPGEPYEQYF
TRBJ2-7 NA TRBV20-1 CSASYVYRGAEEQYF
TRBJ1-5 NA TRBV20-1 CSARTDSNQPQHF
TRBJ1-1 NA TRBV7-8 CASSLAETSVEAFF
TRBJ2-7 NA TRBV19 CASSIEAGRPYEQYF
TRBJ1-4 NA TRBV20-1 CSAPGPTPPEKLFF
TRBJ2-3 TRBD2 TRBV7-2 CASREAGGQGRQYF
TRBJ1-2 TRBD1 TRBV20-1 CSATQGQDYGYTF
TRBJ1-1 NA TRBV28 CASVPFRGGNTEAFF
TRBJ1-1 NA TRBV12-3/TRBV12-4 CASSLLWDTEAFF
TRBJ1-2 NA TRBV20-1 CSARDQGGSGYTF
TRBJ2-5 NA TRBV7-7 CASSLGAQETQYF
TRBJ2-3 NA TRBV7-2 CASSLAGGGGHTQYF
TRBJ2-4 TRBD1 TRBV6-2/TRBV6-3 CASSGTGAKNIQYF
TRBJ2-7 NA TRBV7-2 CASSRSPVLGYEQYF
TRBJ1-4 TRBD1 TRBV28 CASAQGSFEKLFF
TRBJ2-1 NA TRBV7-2 CASSLEGLGHEQFF
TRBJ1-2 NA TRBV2 CASSVVWGVDIGYTF
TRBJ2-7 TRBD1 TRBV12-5 CASGSSGQVVDEQYF
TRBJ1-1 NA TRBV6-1 CASREGVGTEAFF
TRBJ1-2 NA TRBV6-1 CASSESTDYGYTF
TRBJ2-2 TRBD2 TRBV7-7 CATTGGGEVTGELFF
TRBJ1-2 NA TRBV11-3 CASSLEGRSGDYGYTF
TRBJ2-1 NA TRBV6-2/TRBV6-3 CASSQQPGYFRDTLYNEQFF
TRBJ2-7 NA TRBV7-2 CASSLAPGEQYF
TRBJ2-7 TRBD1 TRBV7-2 CASSLAPGQGYEQYF
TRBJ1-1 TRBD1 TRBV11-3 CASSLEPGRLGTGGHSTNTEAFF
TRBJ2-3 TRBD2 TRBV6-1 CASSEGRLAGFTDTQYF
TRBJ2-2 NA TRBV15 CATSILQTGELFF
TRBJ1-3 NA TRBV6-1 CASSSDINVPGNTIYF
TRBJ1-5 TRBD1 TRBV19 CASSNPGQSIPPRGNQPQHF
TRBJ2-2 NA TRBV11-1 CASSFGVGVTGELFF
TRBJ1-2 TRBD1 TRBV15 CATSGDRVGYTF
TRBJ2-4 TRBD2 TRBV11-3 CASSQSGSGKNIQYF
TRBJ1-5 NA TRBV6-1 CASSEDRGPLNQPQHF
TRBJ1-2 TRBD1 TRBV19 CASNDRVVNYGYTF
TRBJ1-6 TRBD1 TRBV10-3 CATNRDRDSPLHF
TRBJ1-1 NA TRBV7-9 CASSLNGQNTEAFF
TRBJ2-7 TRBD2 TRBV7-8 CASSLLLAANSYEQYF
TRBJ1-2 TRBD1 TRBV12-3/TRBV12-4 CASSPGTASYGYTF
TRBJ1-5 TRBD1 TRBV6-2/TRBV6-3 CASSFTSGTGLRQPQHF